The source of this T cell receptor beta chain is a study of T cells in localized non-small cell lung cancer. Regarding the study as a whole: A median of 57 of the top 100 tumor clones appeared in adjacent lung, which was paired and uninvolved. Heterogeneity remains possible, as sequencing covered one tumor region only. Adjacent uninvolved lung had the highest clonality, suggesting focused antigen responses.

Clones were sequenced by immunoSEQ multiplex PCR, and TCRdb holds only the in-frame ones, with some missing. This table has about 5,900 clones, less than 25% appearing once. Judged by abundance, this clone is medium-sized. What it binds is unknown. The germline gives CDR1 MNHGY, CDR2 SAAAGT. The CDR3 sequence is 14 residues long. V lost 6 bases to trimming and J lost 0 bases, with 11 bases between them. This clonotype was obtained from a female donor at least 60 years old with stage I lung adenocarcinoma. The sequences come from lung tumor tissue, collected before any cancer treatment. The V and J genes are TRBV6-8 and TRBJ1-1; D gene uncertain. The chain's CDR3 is CASRQNYMNTEAFF. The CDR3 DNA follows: TGTGCCAGCAGGCAGAATTACATGAACACTGAAGCTTTCTTT.